Below are 20 T cell receptor beta chains sequenced from a single sample in a study of PD-L1 blockade in urothelial cancer. The protocol was immunoSEQ multiplex PCR, while the TCRdb copy is restricted to in-frame clones and leaves out a portion. Of about 52,000 clones in the sample, approximately 87% were seen once. The sequencing here drew on PBMCs, taken around atezolizumab (anti-PD-L1) treatment. The receptor source for this set is a man aged 40-49 years with urothelial cancer.

This clone was found many times. The chain recombines TRBV4-1 with TRBJ1-5; D gene ambiguous. The CDR3 covers 16 residues. The V and J ends lost 0 bases and 6 bases respectively, with 15 bases between them. Germline V CDR1 and CDR2: MGHRA, YSYEKL. The CDR3 nucleotides are TGCGCCAGCAGCCAAGAAGAGGGCCTAGTGGGTCAGCCCCAGCATTTT. Amino acids: CASSQEEGLVGQPQHF.

V usage is TRBV9 and J usage is TRBJ2-7; maybe TRBD1 (5 bases). Germline loops: CDR1 SGDLS, CDR2 YYNGEE. Trimming removed 0 bases at V and 3 bases at J, with 19 bases between. The CDR3 has 17 residues. This CDR3 is CASSVAFPQGPLYEQYF. The DNA of the CDR3 is TGTGCCAGCAGCGTAGCGTTCCCCCAGGGTCCCCTCTACGAGCAGTACTTC.

This rearrangement joins TRBV5-1 to TRBJ2-7; perhaps TRBD2 as D (7 bases). V lost 3 bases to trimming and J lost 3 bases, with 13 bases between them. CDR1 and CDR2 from the germline V gene are SGHRS and YFSETQ. CDR3 size: 14 residues. The CDR3 region is CASSSVGGHYEQYF. In nucleotides, the CDR3 is TGCGCCAGCAGCTCGGTGGGGGGGCACTACGAGCAGTACTTC.

This rearrangement joins TRBV9 to TRBJ2-1; TRBD2 is a possible D gene (6 bases). V lost 0 bases to trimming and J lost 0 bases, with 13 bases between them. The germline V gene encodes CDR1 SGDLS and CDR2 YYNGEE. The CDR3 totals 17 residues. CDR3 DNA sequence: TGTGCCAGCAGCGTAGCAGGTAGCGGAAGCTCCTACAATGAGCAGTTCTTC. Residues: CASSVAGSGSSYNEQFF.

The chain combines TRBV28 with TRBJ2-3; TRBD2 matches at 9 bases. The CDR3 covers 20 residues. Trimming took 3 bases from V and 2 from J; bases not matched to a gene: 18. Germline V gene sequence: CDR1 MDHEN, CDR2 SYDVKM. The CDR3 reads CASSFKGSGRKVRITDTQYF. DNA of the CDR3: TGTGCCAGCAGTTTCAAGGGTAGCGGGAGAAAGGTCAGGATCACAGATACGCAGTATTTT.

V and J are TRBV19 and TRBJ2-3; 9 bases match TRBD1. CDR1 LNHDA and CDR2 SQIVND come from the germline V gene (reference sequence). J gave up 5 bases and V 5 bases, and 11 bases lay outside the gene matches. The CDR3 length is 16 residues. CDR3 loop: CASSDRRTGAGDTQYF. The CDR3 DNA reads TGTGCCAGTAGTGATCGCAGGACAGGGGCGGGAGATACGCAGTATTTT.

The chain recombines TRBV2 with TRBJ1-2, with TRBD1 matching 12 bases. The V segment lost 6 bases and the J segment 0 bases; nucleotides outside the gene matches: 5. This CDR3 is built from 16 residues. The germline V gene encodes CDR1 SNHLY and CDR2 FYNNEI. DNA for the CDR3: TGTGCCAGCAGCGGGACAGGGGGCGCGACTAACTATGGCTACACCTTC. It specifies CASSGTGGATNYGYTF.

V usage is TRBV6-1 and J usage is TRBJ1-2, with D unclear. From germline, CDR1 is MNHNS and CDR2 SASEGT. The length of the CDR3 is 12 residues. Deletions cut 6 bases from V and 5 bases from J, with 10 bases between. The CDR3 coding sequence is TGTGCCAGCAGCCCCGTCGTATATGGCTACACCTTC. Translated: CASSPVVYGYTF.

This chain links TRBV27 with TRBJ2-4; D call uncertain. The CDR3 runs to 13 residues. Germline V gene sequence: CDR1 MNHEY, CDR2 SMNVEV (reference sequence). In DNA form, the CDR3 reads TGTCCCACCTCCCACGGGGCCAAAAACATTCAGTACTTC. It yields the protein CPTSHGAKNIQYF.

V is TRBV6-6 and J is TRBJ2-7; tentative D call: TRBD1 (5 bases). This CDR3 region has 14 residues. The germline gives CDR1 MNHNY, CDR2 SVGAGI (reference sequence). With 0 bases removed from V and 2 bases from J, the gap between germline ends came to 8 bases. CDR3 loop: CASSYSGVPYEQYF. CDR3 bases: TGTGCCAGCAGTTACTCAGGGGTTCCCTACGAGCAGTACTTC.

The chain uses TRBV29-1 and TRBJ1-2, with D maybe TRBD1 (6 bases). The CDR3 spans 11 residues. The V end was cut by 6 bases, the J end by 7 bases, with 12 bases between. Per the germline V gene, CDR1 is SQVTM and CDR2 is ANQGSEA. CDR3 amino acids: CSVLTGGGYTF. In nucleotides, the CDR3 is TGCAGCGTCCTGACAGGTGGTGGCTACACCTTC.

This clone has only a few counts. The chain uses TRBV30 and TRBJ2-7; TRBD2 matches 10 bases. Looked up from germline, CDR1 is GTSNPN and CDR2 is SVGIG (reference sequence). This CDR3 is 13 amino acids long. J gave up 4 bases and V 5 bases, and 5 bases lay outside the gene matches. CDR3 amino acids: CAWRLAGVYEQYF. As DNA, the CDR3 is TGTGCCTGGCGGCTAGCGGGAGTGTACGAGCAGTACTTC.

The V gene is TRBV4-3, the J gene TRBJ2-2, with D maybe TRBD1 (6 bases). The CDR3 is 15 residues long. Germline CDR1 reads LGHNA; CDR2 reads YSLEER. The V end lost 1 base, the J end lost 4 bases, and 10 bases lay between the germline ends. The CDR3 region is CASSQGIGGTGELFF. The CDR3 DNA reads TGCGCCAGCAGCCAAGGAATAGGGGGCACCGGGGAGCTGTTTTTT.

The chain joins TRBV30 to TRBJ2-4; D gene uncertain. The CDR3 runs 20 residues. V was trimmed by 1 base and J by 0 bases, leaving 25 bases between them. Germline assignment: CDR1 GTSNPN and CDR2 SVGIG (reference sequence). The CDR3 DNA reads as TGTGCCTGGAGTGGGTTTAAGTTGGGCACTGACACCTTAGCCAAAAACATTCAGTACTTC. As protein: CAWSGFKLGTDTLAKNIQYF.

The rearrangement joins TRBV5-6 to TRBJ2-7, with a tentative D call TRBD2 (5 bases). Germline loops: CDR1 SGHDT, CDR2 YYEEEE. The CDR3 is 14 amino acids. Between the trimmed V and J ends, which lost 0 bases and 3 bases, there was a span of 10 bases. The CDR3 nucleotides read TGTGCCAGCAGCTTGGAACGGCGGGTCTACGAGCAGTACTTC. It yields the protein CASSLERRVYEQYF.

The chain joins TRBV28 to TRBJ1-3; TRBD1 matches 8 bases. With 4 bases clipped from V and 5 bases from J, the junction kept 10 bases outside the gene matches. Germline CDR1 reads MDHEN; CDR2 reads SYDVKM. The CDR3 loop spans 16 amino acids. CDR3 sequence (DNA): TGTGCCAGCAGTTCGATCCAGACAGGGGTTCGAAACACCATATATTTT. Its translation is CASSSIQTGVRNTIYF.

Here the CDR3 reads CASSFLGRTGELFF. CDR3 nucleotides: TGTGCCAGCAGTTTCCTCGGGAGGACCGGGGAGCTGTTTTTT. The chain recombines TRBV27 with TRBJ2-2; 7 nucleotides match TRBD2. CDR3 size: 14 residues. The junction had 3 bases not matched to a gene; V was cut back by 3 bases and J by 5 bases. Germline CDR1 and CDR2: MNHEY and SMNVEV (reference sequence).

The chain carries TRBV6-5 and TRBJ1-5, with TRBD1 identical over 8 bases. The germline CDR1 and CDR2 sequences are MNHEY and SVGAGI. V shed 5 bases, J shed 2 bases, and the junction held 2 bases outside the gene matches. The length of the CDR3 is 14 residues. CDR3 nucleotides: TGTGCCAGCAGTGTGACAGGGGGCAATCAGCCCCAGCATTTT. Translation gives CASSVTGGNQPQHF.

This chain connects TRBV28 to TRBJ1-4, with D possibly being TRBD1 (6 bases). The germline gives CDR1 MDHEN, CDR2 SYDVKM. V gave up 5 bases and J gave up 7 bases, with 14 bases separating them. The CDR3 runs to 14 residues. The CDR3, as DNA: TGTGCCAGCAGTGCGCCCCGGGGGGCTGAAAAACTGTTTTTT. This translates into CASSAPRGAEKLFF.

The chain links TRBV19 to TRBJ1-1; 8 bases agree with TRBD1. CDR1 LNHDA and CDR2 SQIVND come from the germline V gene (reference sequence). The CDR3 consists of 14 residues. V lost 3 bases and J lost 6; bases outside the gene matches: 6. The CDR3 sequence is CASSIGAGGAEAFF. The CDR3 DNA follows: TGTGCCAGTAGTATTGGGGCAGGGGGCGCTGAAGCTTTCTTT. The whole variable domain, filled in from reference TRBV19 and TRBJ1-1, reads DGGITQSPKYLFRKEGQNVTLSCEQNLNHDAMYWYRQDPGQGLRLIYYSQIVNDFQKGDIAEGYSVSREKKESFPLTVTSAQKNPTAFYLCASSIGAGGAEAFFGQGTRLTVV.